The next 21 T cell receptor beta chains were all read from a single sample in a study of blood T cell repertoires in COVID-19. Clones were sequenced by immunoSEQ multiplex PCR, and TCRdb holds only the in-frame ones, with some missing. The repertoire holds about 390,000 clones, with over 75% as singletons. Sequencing used peripheral blood. Every receptor here comes from an older woman with COVID-19, enrolled during active disease.

The chain is built from TRBV19 and TRBJ1-4; D call uncertain. Germline V gene data show CDR1 as LNHDA and CDR2 as SQIVND (reference sequence). The CDR3 consists of 16 residues. V lost 4 bases to trimming and J lost 1 base, with 13 bases between them. The CDR3 nucleotides are TGTGCCAGTAGTACGGGGTTTCTTGGAACTAATGAAAAACTGTTTTTT. Encoded protein: CASSTGFLGTNEKLFF.

This sequence joins TRBV5-3 and TRBJ1-5; D perhaps matches TRBD1 (6 bases). TRBV5-3 is noted as an ORF with a role that remains uncertain. This CDR3 is built from 14 residues. Deletions cut 3 bases from V and 4 bases from J, with 11 bases between. CDR3 bases: TGTGCCAGAAGCTCGGGACACGGGAATCAGCCCCAGCATTTT. It is translated as CARSSGHGNQPQHF.

The rearrangement uses TRBV30 and TRBJ1-5; 9 bases agree with TRBD1. The V and J ends lost 2 bases and 6 bases, in that order; junction bases with no gene match: 5. Germline CDR1 GTSNPN, CDR2 SVGIG (reference sequence). The CDR3 spans 14 residues. CDR3 DNA sequence: TGTGCCTGGAGTCGCGGGACAGGGTTTCAGCCCCAGCATTTT. It codes for CAWSRGTGFQPQHF.

This chain joins TRBV5-1 and TRBJ1-5; D is perhaps TRBD1 (6 bases). Trimming stripped 4 bases from V and 1 base from J, with 12 bases between. The CDR3 loop spans 15 amino acids. Germline lookup yields CDR1 SGHRS and CDR2 YFSETQ. The DNA of the CDR3 is TGCGCCAGCAGCCCACAGGGCTCCAGCAATCAGCCCCAGCATTTT. Protein sequence: CASSPQGSSNQPQHF.

This clone was seen only once. The V gene is TRBV6-5, the J gene TRBJ1-1, with D perhaps TRBD1 (5 bases). Trimming removed 7 bases at V and 5 bases at J, with 20 bases between. The CDR3 is 15 residues long. The germline CDR1 and CDR2 sequences are MNHEY and SVGAGI. The CDR3 loop reads CASKITGTAGTEAFF. The CDR3 DNA sequence: TGTGCCAGCAAGATAACCGGGACGGCGGGGACTGAAGCTTTCTTT.

The V call is TRBV7-8, the J call TRBJ1-1; possibly TRBD1 for D (5 bases). This CDR3 spans 13 amino acids. The germline gives CDR1 SGHVS, CDR2 FQNEAQ. The germline V and J ends were trimmed by 3 bases and 8 bases, with 13 bases remaining between them. The CDR3 here is CASSLGGGDEAFF. CDR3 nucleotides: TGTGCCAGCAGCTTGGGGGGAGGGGACGAAGCTTTCTTT.

The V and J genes are TRBV5-1 and TRBJ1-5; D is uncertain. From germline, CDR1 is SGHRS and CDR2 YFSETQ. The CDR3 consists of 16 residues. Trimming pared 0 bases from V and 2 bases from J, leaving 12 bases between. The CDR3 DNA follows: TGCGCCAGCAGCTTGGCGGCGGGAATGGGCAATCAGCCCCAGCATTTT. Translating it yields CASSLAAGMGNQPQHF. Full variable domain (remainder filled in from reference TRBV5-1 and TRBJ1-5): KAGVTQTPRYLIKTRGQQVTLSCSPISGHRSVSWYQQTPGQGLQFLFEYFSETQRNKGNFPGRFSGRQFSNSRSEMNVSTLELGDSALYLCASSLAAGMGNQPQHFGDGTRLSIL.

This sequence joins TRBV5-6 and TRBJ1-2; 9 bases fit TRBD1. The germline V gene encodes CDR1 SGHDT and CDR2 YYEEEE. The CDR3 loop spans 13 amino acids. After removal of 4 bases from V and 6 bases from J, the junction contained 4 bases not matched to a gene. Here the CDR3 reads CASSHWDRDGYTF. CDR3 DNA sequence: TGTGCCAGCAGCCACTGGGACAGGGATGGCTACACCTTC.

This clone was seen just once. The rearrangement uses TRBV5-1 and TRBJ1-2; D gene uncertain. The CDR3 totals 16 residues. Trimming stripped 2 bases from V and 1 base from J, with 15 bases between. In germline, CDR1 is SGHRS, CDR2 YFSETQ. The CDR3 loop reads CASSFSSSPLNYGYTF. CDR3 bases: TGCGCCAGCAGCTTCTCATCAAGCCCCCTTAACTATGGCTACACCTTC.

This clone has a handful of counts. CDR3 bases: TGTGCCAGCAGTTACTCGAGGACAGGCCCCTATGGCTACACCTTC. It yields the protein CASSYSRTGPYGYTF. This sequence joins TRBV6-5 and TRBJ1-2; TRBD1 matches at 7 bases. The CDR3 is 15 residues long. Trimming cost V 0 bases and J 4 bases; bases outside gene matches: 5. Germline loops: CDR1 MNHEY, CDR2 SVGAGI.

The chain joins TRBV5-1 to TRBJ1-1; D is unresolved. The CDR3 contains 13 residues. Germline CDR1 is SGHRS and CDR2 is YFSETQ. The V end was cut by 4 bases, the J end by 0 bases, with 7 bases between. For the CDR3, the DNA is TGCGCCAGCAGCCATACAGTGAACACTGAAGCTTTCTTT. It specifies CASSHTVNTEAFF. The full variable domain, in which reference TRBV5-1 and TRBJ1-1 provide the parts outside the CDR3, is KAGVTQTPRYLIKTRGQQVTLSCSPISGHRSVSWYQQTPGQGLQFLFEYFSETQRNKGNFPGRFSGRQFSNSRSEMNVSTLELGDSALYLCASSHTVNTEAFFGQGTRLTVV.

In its sample, this clone was seen a few times. The V gene is TRBV29-1, the J gene TRBJ1-1; D uncertain. CDR3 length: 10 amino acids. Germline CDR1 SQVTM, CDR2 ANQGSEA. V lost 7 bases and J 4 bases, leaving 7 bases between the germline ends. CDR3 protein: CSATGTEAFF. The CDR3, as DNA: TGCAGCGCCACCGGCACTGAAGCTTTCTTT.

The gene calls are TRBV19 and TRBJ1-2, with 11 bases matching TRBD1. The CDR3 has 15 residues. Germline lookup yields CDR1 LNHDA and CDR2 SQIVND (reference sequence). Trimming removed 7 bases from V and 4 bases from J; junction bases left unmatched: 8. The CDR3 loop is CASIRDRGNLYGYTF. In DNA, the CDR3 is TGTGCCAGTATCCGGGACAGGGGGAATCTCTATGGCTACACCTTC.

The chain joins TRBV11-2 to TRBJ2-7, with 12 bases lining up with TRBD2. The length of the CDR3 is 15 residues. V gave up 4 bases and J gave up 1 base; unmatched junction bases: 2. Germline CDR1 is SGHAT and CDR2 is FQNNGV. The CDR3 DNA sequence: TGTGCCAGCAGCTCACTAGCGGGGGGTTCCTACGAGCAGTACTTC. This encodes CASSSLAGGSYEQYF.

The V call is TRBV3-1 (or the pseudogene TRBV3-2), the J call TRBJ1-1; 9 bases align to TRBD1. Germline V gene lookup returns CDR1 LGHDT and CDR2 YNNKEL (reference sequence). J lost 12 bases, V lost 3 bases, and 11 bases had no gene match. The CDR3 has 14 amino acids. DNA of the CDR3: TGTGCCAGCAGCCAGGCAGACAGGGGGATTAGTACTTTCTTT. Encoded protein: CASSQADRGISTFF.

The chain combines TRBV5-5 with TRBJ2-3, with 12 bases identical to TRBD2. Germline V gene sequence: CDR1 SGHKS, CDR2 YYEKEE (reference sequence). V was pared by 0 bases and J by 3 bases, with 5 bases of the junction left unmatched. This CDR3 is built from 17 residues. In DNA form, the CDR3 reads TGTGCCAGCAGCTTGGATGGACTAGCGGGGAGGACAGATACGCAGTATTTT. It encodes CASSLDGLAGRTDTQYF.

DNA for the CDR3: TGTGCCAGCAGTTTATCCTTGACTCGCTACGAGCAGTACTTC. It codes for CASSLSLTRYEQYF. This chain connects TRBV28 to TRBJ2-7, with D unclear. Per germline, CDR1 MDHEN and CDR2 SYDVKM. Trimming took 1 base from V and 3 from J, leaving 10 bases between them. The CDR3 has 14 residues.

The chain couples TRBV28 to TRBJ1-1; perhaps TRBD1 as D (5 bases). V lost 5 bases and J lost 6, with 16 bases in between. The germline CDR1 and CDR2 sequences are MDHEN and SYDVKM. CDR3 size: 14 residues. The CDR3 DNA is TGTGCCAGCAGTCATCGGACCGGAGGGGCTGAAGCTTTCTTT. It is translated as CASSHRTGGAEAFF.

J is TRBJ1-5 and V is TRBV5-1, with 9 bases that match TRBD1. The CDR3 is made up of 17 amino acids. The germline gives CDR1 SGHRS, CDR2 YFSETQ. J lost 0 bases, V lost 0 bases, and 4 bases had no gene match. DNA of the CDR3: TGCGCCAGCAGCTTGGGGACAGGGGCGGGTAGCAATCAGCCCCAGCATTTT. It codes for CASSLGTGAGSNQPQHF.

The J gene is TRBJ1-2, the V gene TRBV6-5; TRBD1 is a possible D gene (6 bases). Deletions cut 0 bases from V and 4 bases from J, with 12 bases between. CDR3 length equals 15 residues. Per the germline V gene, CDR1 is MNHEY and CDR2 is SVGAGI. CDR3 sequence (DNA): TGTGCCAGCAGTTACTCGATACAGGGCGGCTATGGCTACACCTTC. It encodes CASSYSIQGGYGYTF.

J is TRBJ2-2 and V is TRBV14; 10 nucleotides line up with TRBD2. Germline V CDR1 and CDR2: SGHDN, FVKESK. J was trimmed by 2 bases and V by 4 bases; bases with no gene match: 7. The CDR3 loop spans 17 amino acids. CDR3 bases: TGTGCCAGCAGCCCCGACCTAGCGGGGGTTAACACCGGGGAGCTGTTTTTT. This translates into CASSPDLAGVNTGELFF.